The 2 T cell receptor beta chains listed next were all sequenced from one sample in a study of blood T cell repertoires in COVID-19. Using immunoSEQ multiplex PCR, the repertoire was profiled, and TCRdb retains in-frame clones only, with some absent. The table lists fewer than 250,000 clones, roughly nine tenths of them singletons. Sequencing was done on a sample of peripheral blood. Source of these receptors: a man under 40 with acute or convalescent COVID-19.

This sequence joins TRBV7-2 and TRBJ1-5; the D is unclear. CDR1 and CDR2 from the germline V gene are SGHTA and FQGNSA. The CDR3 sequence is 13 residues long. The V end was cut by 4 bases, the J end by 0 bases, with 4 bases between. In DNA form, the CDR3 reads TGTGCCAGCAGCTCCTATAGCAATCAGCCCCAGCATTTT. It specifies CASSSYSNQPQHF.

This clone was detected only a few times. The V gene is TRBV24-1, the J gene TRBJ2-1; D is ambiguous. Per the germline V gene, CDR1 is KGHDR and CDR2 is SFDVKD. V was cut by 7 bases and J by 0 bases, with 3 bases left in between. The CDR3 loop spans 12 amino acids. The CDR3 spells CATSSSYNEQFF. The CDR3 DNA reads as TGTGCCACCAGCAGCTCCTACAATGAGCAGTTCTTC.